The next 13 T cell receptor beta chains were all read from a single sample in a study of circulating and synovial CD4+ cells in juvenile arthritis. Measured with immunoSEQ multiplex PCR; TCRdb has only the in-frame clones, and not every one. The sample records 35,000 or so clones, roughly 96% being singletons. Sequenced: CD4+ T cells from blood. These receptors were obtained from a human donor with juvenile idiopathic arthritis.

This clone was detected once. The chain links TRBV2 to TRBJ1-4; maybe TRBD1 (5 bases). V dropped 2 bases and J dropped 7 bases, with 17 bases sitting between them. This CDR3 spans 16 amino acids. Per the germline V gene, CDR1 is SNHLY and CDR2 is FYNNEI. This CDR3 is CASSEIVPQGGEKLFF. The CDR3 DNA reads as TGTGCCAGCAGTGAAATAGTACCTCAGGGAGGTGAAAAACTGTTTTTT.

V usage is TRBV15 and J usage is TRBJ1-1; 7 bases align to TRBD1. Germline CDR1 and CDR2: LNHNV and YYDKDF (reference sequence). The CDR3 length is 15 residues. Trimming removed 7 bases from V and 6 bases from J; junction bases left unmatched: 14. The CDR3 nucleotides read TGTGCCACCACCCTAGACCTCACAGGGGCGGCTGAAGCTTTCTTT. This translates into CATTLDLTGAAEAFF.

The chain recombines TRBV6-6 with TRBJ1-6; tentatively, D is TRBD1 (6 bases). In germline, CDR1 is MNHNY, CDR2 SVGAGI (reference sequence). This CDR3 is 14 amino acids long. V was shortened by 9 bases and J by 7 bases, with 16 bases between the two germline ends. The CDR3 nucleotides are TGTGCCAGTACTGTCGGACAGTTAAATTCACCCCTCCACTTT. As protein: CASTVGQLNSPLHF.

The chain uses TRBV7-2 and TRBJ2-7, with 8 bases aligning to TRBD2. The V gene's germline CDR1 is SGHTA and CDR2 FQGNSA. This CDR3 has 17 amino acids. With V trimmed by 3 bases and J by 4 bases, 14 bases remained unmatched. The CDR3 spells CASSLGPSGRGAYEQYF. As DNA, the CDR3 is TGTGCCAGCAGCTTGGGACCCTCGGGGCGGGGGGCGTACGAGCAGTACTTC.

V is TRBV9 and J is TRBJ1-1, with D uncertain. The CDR3 runs to 13 residues. Germline CDR1 and CDR2: SGDLS and YYNGEE. The germline V and J ends were trimmed by 6 bases and 3 bases, with 12 bases remaining between them. Here the CDR3 reads CASTSGVDTEAFF. The CDR3 region has the DNA TGTGCCAGCACGAGCGGGGTGGACACTGAAGCTTTCTTT.

The V gene is TRBV6-6, the J gene TRBJ1-3; D is possibly TRBD1 (5 bases). The CDR3 extends over 15 amino acids. The germline V and J ends were trimmed by 3 bases and 0 bases, with 9 bases remaining between them. The germline gives CDR1 MNHNY, CDR2 SVGAGI (reference sequence). The CDR3 loop is CASSYSDSSGNTIYF. The DNA of the CDR3 is TGTGCCAGCAGTTATTCTGACAGCTCTGGAAACACCATATATTTT.

The chain links TRBV25-1 to TRBJ1-2; 8 nucleotides line up with TRBD1. With V trimmed by 4 bases and J by 7 bases, 5 bases remained unmatched. Germline CDR1 MGHDK, CDR2 SYGVNS. There are 13 residues in the CDR3. The CDR3 here is CASSGQGRAGYTF. CDR3 coding DNA: TGTGCCAGCAGTGGACAGGGGAGGGCTGGCTACACCTTC.

V and J are TRBV19 and TRBJ2-7; D gene unclear. The CDR3 sequence is 15 residues long. The V end was cut by 6 bases, the J end by 0 bases, with 15 bases between. Germline CDR1 is LNHDA and CDR2 is SQIVND (reference sequence). As DNA, the CDR3 is TGTGCCAGTAGCCTAGAACGGAGCCTCTCCTACGAGCAGTACTTC. Translated: CASSLERSLSYEQYF.

The chain couples TRBV5-4 to TRBJ1-5; D not resolved. Trimming took off 2 bases at V and 1 base at J, with 7 bases between the two ends. Looked up from germline, CDR1 is SGHNT and CDR2 is YYREEE (reference sequence). This CDR3 has 14 amino acids. This CDR3 is CASSLGGSNQPQHF. Here the CDR3 DNA reads TGTGCCAGCAGCTTAGGAGGGAGCAATCAGCCCCAGCATTTT. The full variable domain, completed using reference TRBV5-4 and TRBJ1-5, is ETGVTQSPTHLIKTRGQQVTLRCSSQSGHNTVSWYQQALGQGPQFIFQYYREEENGRGNFPPRFSGLQFPNYSSELNVNALELDDSALYLCASSLGGSNQPQHFGDGTRLSIL.

The V call is TRBV28, the J call TRBJ2-5, with D tentatively TRBD2 (5 bases). The germline CDR1 and CDR2 sequences are MDHEN and SYDVKM. V gave up 2 bases and J gave up 2 bases, with 6 bases separating them. The CDR3 covers 13 residues. This CDR3 reads CASSLGGQETQYF. DNA for the CDR3: TGTGCCAGCAGTTTAGGAGGTCAAGAGACCCAGTACTTC.

The chain couples TRBV19 to TRBJ2-2; D remains ambiguous. This CDR3 spans 15 amino acids. V was pared by 3 bases and J by 4 bases, with 12 bases between. Germline V lookup: CDR1 LNHDA, CDR2 SQIVND (reference sequence). CDR3 bases: TGTGCCAGTAGTATTGGAAACTCGGGCACCGGGGAGCTGTTTTTT. It encodes CASSIGNSGTGELFF.

V and J are TRBV7-2 and TRBJ1-2, with 9 nucleotides matching TRBD1. The CDR3 loop spans 16 amino acids. Germline V gene data show CDR1 as SGHTA and CDR2 as FQGNSA. V was pared by 1 base and J by 4 bases, with 7 bases of the junction left unmatched. The CDR3 loop reads CASSLGGQGTTYGYTF. Here the CDR3 DNA reads TGTGCCAGCAGCTTAGGGGGACAGGGAACAACCTATGGCTACACCTTC.

CDR3 bases: TGTGCCAGCAGCTTGGACCTGACAGGGGCGAACACTGAAGCTTTCTTT. Its translation: CASSLDLTGANTEAFF. The chain joins TRBV5-8 to TRBJ1-1; 8 bases agree with TRBD1. J was trimmed by 1 base and V by 0 bases; bases with no gene match: 5. The CDR3 extends over 16 amino acids. Germline V gene sequence: CDR1 SGHTS, CDR2 YDEGEE. The full variable domain, with the rest looked up from reference TRBV5-8 and TRBJ1-1, is EAGVTQSPTHLIKTRGQQATLRCSPISGHTSVYWYQQALGLGLQFLLWYDEGEERNRGNFPPRFSGRQFPNYSSELNVNALELEDSALYLCASSLDLTGANTEAFFGQGTRLTVV.